The source of this T cell receptor (beta chain) is a study of T cell responses to AZD1222 COVID-19 vaccine (dated by TCRdb to about 2021). About the investigation overall: Because spike-specific TCR depth and breadth did not differ between the two schedules, AZD1222 recipients who got a second dose at roughly 4 weeks were pooled with those who got a second dose at roughly 12 weeks. TCR sequencing covered more than 230 trial participants: 207 given two doses of AZD1222 and around 26 given two doses of MenACWY control vaccine. Enrollment into the trials was organized by age into subgroups of 18-55, 56-69 and 70-plus years, and those subgroups contained about 160, 30 and 59 TCR-sequenced participants, respectively.

The investigation overall reported the following: A significant rise in spike-specific TCR breadth and depth was observed after two AZD1222 doses relative to day 0 and relative to MenACWY recipients. Only five to seven AZD1222 recipients were SARS-CoV-2 seropositive at baseline, limiting conclusions about previously exposed vaccinees. Participants were mostly white British and included more females than males, and it was suggested by the authors that clonal diversity may have been underestimated. The 56-69-year group was small, and its depth increase did not reach significance, likely because of low power. Vaccine-associated CD4 TCRs spanned the whole spike protein, with dominant responses in regions 160-218 and 743-854. Because no day 14 peak-response samples were available, the repertoires could be characterized only after the peak T cell response. Nearly half of unique spike-specific TCRs reportedly recognized epitopes outside regions mutated in the B.1.351 and B.1.1.7 variants.

About this clone: The antigen it binds to is not known. No base qualities exist here, and no much larger clone lies one base off it.

The meaning of the sample's time point label: baseline before first vaccination. The vaccinee samples were drawn from two UK trials, COV001 and COV002, one of which was a single-blind randomized controlled phase 2/3 trial testing AZD1222 (ChAdOx1 nCoV-19) in healthy adults. Trial participant PBMC samples were collected at day 0 and day 28 after the second dose for TCRbeta chain sequencing. The CDR3 regions of human TCRbeta chains were analyzed by immunosequencing. Processing in the source paper ran as follows. Repertoire TCRs were matched against a reference library of SARS-CoV-2-specific TCRs generated with the MIRA antigen-specificity platform. Breadth meant the fraction of unique TCRs that were SARS-CoV-2-associated, whereas depth meant the fraction of total T cells that were SARS-CoV-2-associated. Using the MIRA data, every spike-specific TCR was mapped to the spike region that the TCR reacted to and assigned to either a CD4 or a CD8 class. Log10-transformed breadth and depth values were compared by one-way ANOVA with Sidak's multiple comparisons tests. TCRdb limited this immuneACCESS table to in-frame rearrangements with V and J called. A share of clones is missing; checked studies link under half to unresolved V genes, and the rest is unexplained. V, J and clone size are those of that table, while D and trimming were read from the DNA. This sample lists fewer than 150,000 clones; 90% were detected once. Roughly 3.6% of the sample rests with the top ten.

The receptor was isolated from an adult in good health. This specimen was peripheral blood, taken on day 0 of AZD1222 vaccination.

The DNA sequence is TGTGCCAGCAGCTTCGGTAGCATCTATGGCTACACCTTC. It translates as CASSFGSIYGYTF. The chain is made from TRBV12-3 or TRBV12-4 and TRBJ1-2; no D gene can be assigned with confidence. The CDR3 covers 13 residues, taking in both the cysteine and the phenylalanine. Only the CDR3 DNA is retained, 39 bases long and in frame from the first base. Between the V and J ends, shortened by 6 bases and 4 bases respectively, the junction contains 12 bases.